The clone carrying this T cell receptor (beta chain) was picked up a small number of times. These data are taken from a study of blood T cell repertoires in COVID-19. Measured with immunoSEQ multiplex PCR; TCRdb has only the in-frame clones, and not every one. The sample includes 260,000 or so clones, approximately 86% of them seen just once. CDR3 length: 14 amino acids. Germline loops: CDR1 SGHRS, CDR2 YFSETQ. V was pared by 0 bases and J by 2 bases, with 8 bases between. Material: peripheral blood. The clonotype was recovered from a man aged 18-30 years with active or convalescent COVID-19. The chain carries TRBV5-1 and TRBJ1-2; D unclear. CDR3 residues: CASSLDSRNYGYTF. CDR3 sequence (DNA): TGCGCCAGCAGCTTGGACAGTCGGAACTATGGCTACACCTTC.